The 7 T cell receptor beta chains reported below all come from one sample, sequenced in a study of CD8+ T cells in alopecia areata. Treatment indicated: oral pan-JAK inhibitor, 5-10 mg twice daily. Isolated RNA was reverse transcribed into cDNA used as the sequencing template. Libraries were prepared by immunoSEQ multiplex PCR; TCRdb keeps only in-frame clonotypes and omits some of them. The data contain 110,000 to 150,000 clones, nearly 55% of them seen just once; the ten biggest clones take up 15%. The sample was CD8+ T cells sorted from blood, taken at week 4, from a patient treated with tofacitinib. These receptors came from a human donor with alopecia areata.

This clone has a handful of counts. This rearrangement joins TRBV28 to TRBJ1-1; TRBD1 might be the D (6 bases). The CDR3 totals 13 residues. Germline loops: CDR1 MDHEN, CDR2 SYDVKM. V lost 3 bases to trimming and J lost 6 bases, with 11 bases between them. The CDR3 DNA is TGTGCCAGCAGTTTGAGCGAGGGGGCTGAAGCTTTCTTT. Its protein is CASSLSEGAEAFF.

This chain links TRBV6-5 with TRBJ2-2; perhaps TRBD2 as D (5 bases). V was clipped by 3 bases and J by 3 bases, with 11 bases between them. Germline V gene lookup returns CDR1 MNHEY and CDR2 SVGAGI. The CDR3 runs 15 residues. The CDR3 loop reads CASSYGLADTGELFF. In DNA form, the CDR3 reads TGTGCCAGCAGTTATGGGCTAGCAGACACCGGGGAGCTGTTTTTT.

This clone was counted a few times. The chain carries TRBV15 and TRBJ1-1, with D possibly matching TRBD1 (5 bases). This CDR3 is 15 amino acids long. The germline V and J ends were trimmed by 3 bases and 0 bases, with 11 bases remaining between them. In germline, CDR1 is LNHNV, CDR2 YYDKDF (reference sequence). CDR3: CATSSQGNLNTEAFF. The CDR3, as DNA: TGTGCCACCAGCAGCCAGGGAAATTTGAACACTGAAGCTTTCTTT.

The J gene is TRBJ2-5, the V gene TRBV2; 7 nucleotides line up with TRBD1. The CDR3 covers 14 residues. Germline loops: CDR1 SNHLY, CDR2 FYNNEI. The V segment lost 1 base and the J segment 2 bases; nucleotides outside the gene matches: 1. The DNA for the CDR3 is TGTGCCAGCAGTGAAGTGGGACAGCAAGAGACCCAGTACTTC. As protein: CASSEVGQQETQYF.

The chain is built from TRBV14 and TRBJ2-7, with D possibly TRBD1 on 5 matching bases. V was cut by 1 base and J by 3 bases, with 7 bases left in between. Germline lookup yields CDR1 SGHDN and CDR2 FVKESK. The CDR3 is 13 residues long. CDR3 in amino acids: CASSQVDSYEQYF. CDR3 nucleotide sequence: TGTGCCAGCAGCCAAGTTGACAGCTACGAGCAGTACTTC. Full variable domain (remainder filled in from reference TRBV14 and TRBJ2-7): EAGVTQFPSHSVIEKGQTVTLRCDPISGHDNLYWYRRVMGKEIKFLLHFVKESKQDESGMPNNRFLAERTGGTYSTLKVQPAELEDSGVYFCASSQVDSYEQYFGPGTRLTVT.

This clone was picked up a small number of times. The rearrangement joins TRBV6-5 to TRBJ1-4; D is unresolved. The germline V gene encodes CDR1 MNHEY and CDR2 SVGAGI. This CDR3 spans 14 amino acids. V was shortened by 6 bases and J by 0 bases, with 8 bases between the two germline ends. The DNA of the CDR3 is TGTGCCAGCAGCCCAGAGTCAACTAATGAAAAACTGTTTTTT. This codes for CASSPESTNEKLFF.

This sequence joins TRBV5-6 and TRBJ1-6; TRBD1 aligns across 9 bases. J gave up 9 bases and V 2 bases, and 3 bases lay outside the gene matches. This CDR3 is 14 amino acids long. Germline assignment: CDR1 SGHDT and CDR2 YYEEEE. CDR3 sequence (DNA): TGTGCCAGCAGCTTTCCGACAGGGGGTTCACCCCTCCACTTT. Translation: CASSFPTGGSPLHF.